A selection of T cell receptor beta chains follows, all from one sample in a study of cytomegalovirus exposure and HLA in healthy donors. Using immunoSEQ multiplex PCR, the repertoire was profiled, and TCRdb retains in-frame clones only, with some absent. The table has under 100,000 clones, 10% seen once. Sequencing used PBMCs. Source of these receptors: a man aged 55 to 69 in good health and CMV-seropositive. Each CDR3 is given with its conserved first and last residue. Fields, in order: V gene, D gene, J gene, clone size, CDR3 DNA, CDR3 protein. D genes are given only for firm matches. Part of the rows lack a size; the others show once, few, many or a class for expanded clones.

>TRBV12-5|-|TRBJ2-2|few
TGTGCTAGTGGTTTAGTACAGGGGAACACCGGGGAGCTGTTTTTT
CASGLVQGNTGELFF
>TRBV25-1|TRBD2|TRBJ2-1|many
TGTGCCAGCAGTGCAAGACTCAGGGTCGGGGGGTACAATGAGCAGTTCTTC
CASSARLRVGGYNEQFF
>TRBV7-3|-|TRBJ2-5|-
TGTGCCAGCAGCCCCAGTGGAGGGGAGACCCAGTACTTC
CASSPSGGETQYF
>TRBV5-1|TRBD2|TRBJ2-1|few
TGCGCCAGCAGCATTAGCGGGAGAGAGCAGTTCTTC
CASSISGREQFF
>TRBV20-1|TRBD1|TRBJ1-6|few
TGCAGTGCTACAGGGGGTTCACCCCTCCACTTT
CSATGGSPLHF
>TRBV7-8|TRBD1|TRBJ1-1|-
TGTGCCAGCAGCTTACAGGGGGCCAGTGGTGAAGCTTTCTTT
CASSLQGASGEAFF
>TRBV6-5|-|TRBJ1-1|few
TGTGCCAGCAGACTACAGGGAGTGGGGAACACTGAAGCTTTCTTT
CASRLQGVGNTEAFF
>TRBV5-1|TRBD1|TRBJ1-5|few
TGCGCCAGCAGCTTTACAGGGGGTCAGCCCCAGCATTTT
CASSFTGGQPQHF
>TRBV18|-|TRBJ1-1|-
TGTGCCAGCTCACCGTCCGTAGTGAACACTGAAGCTTTCTTT
CASSPSVVNTEAFF
>TRBV4-2|TRBD1|TRBJ1-4|-
TGTGCCAGCAGCCAAGACCTCCCTCAGACAGGGGAAGAAAAACTGTTTTTT
CASSQDLPQTGEEKLFF
>TRBV30|-|TRBJ1-2|few
TGTGCCTGGACACCCGGACAGACCTATGGCTACACCTTC
CAWTPGQTYGYTF
>TRBV30|TRBD1|TRBJ1-5|-
TGTGCCGGCGGGACAGGGGACAATCAGCCCCAGCATTTT
CAGGTGDNQPQHF
>TRBV10-3|TRBD2|TRBJ2-1|-
TGTGCCACCCGACAGGGGCCAGGACTAGCGGGGGGTTACAATGAGCAGTTCTTC
CATRQGPGLAGGYNEQFF
>TRBV5-8|-|TRBJ1-3|few
TGTGCCAGCAGCTTTGACAGATACTCTGGAAACACCATATATTTT
CASSFDRYSGNTIYF
>TRBV28|TRBD1|TRBJ1-2|few
TGTGCCAGCAGTCCCCCCCCGGGACAGGGTACCTATGGCTACACCTTC
CASSPPPGQGTYGYTF
>TRBV28|TRBD2|TRBJ2-3|few
TGTGCCAGCAGTGCTAGGGACGGGGGGGTAGATACGCAGTATTTT
CASSARDGGVDTQYF
>TRBV28|TRBD1|TRBJ1-1|few
TGTGCCAGCAGTTTCCTTGGGACAGCTGGGGAAGCTTTCTTT
CASSFLGTAGEAFF
>TRBV6-6|-|TRBJ2-3|few
TGTGCCAGCAGTTACAGGGGCGCAGATACGCAGTATTTT
CASSYRGADTQYF
>TRBV27|-|TRBJ2-7|few
TGTGCCAGCACTCGAGGGGCAGGGGGAGGCTACGAGCAGTACTTC
CASTRGAGGGYEQYF
>TRBV5-1|TRBD1|TRBJ1-1|-
TGCGCCAGCAGCTTGAGCGGACAGGAGAACACTGAAGCTTTCTTT
CASSLSGQENTEAFF
>TRBV25-1|TRBD2|TRBJ2-7|-
TGTGCCAGCAGTGAATTAGCCTCAGGACTAGCGGGAGTGAACGAGCAGTACTTC
CASSELASGLAGVNEQYF
>TRBV7-3|TRBD1|TRBJ2-5|few
TGTGCCAGCAGCCAGGACAGGGGAACAGAGACCCAGTACTTC
CASSQDRGTETQYF
>TRBV11-2|TRBD2|TRBJ2-3|few
TGTGCCAGCAGCCCCAAGCGGGAGTCATATACAGATACGCAGTATTTT
CASSPKRESYTDTQYF
>TRBV19|-|TRBJ1-5|-
TGTGCCAGTAGTATGTCAGGCCCCAATCAGCCCCAGCATTTT
CASSMSGPNQPQHF
>TRBV30|TRBD2|TRBJ2-2|-
TGTGCCTGGAGTGTCCTTCTAGCGGGAGAAGAAGGCGGGGAGCTGTTTTTT
CAWSVLLAGEEGGELFF
>TRBV6-6|TRBD2|TRBJ2-3|few
TGTGCCAGCAACCGCGGGGGGCAGGGCACAGATACGCAGTATTTT
CASNRGGQGTDTQYF
>TRBV7-2|TRBD1|TRBJ1-5|-
TGTGCCAGCAGCTTAGGACAGGGGATTGGCAATCAGCCCCAGCATTTT
CASSLGQGIGNQPQHF
>TRBV5-1|-|TRBJ1-6|-
TGCGCCAGCAGCTTGGGGGGGGTCGGTTCACCCCTCCACTTT
CASSLGGVGSPLHF
>TRBV7-9|-|TRBJ2-7|-
TGTGCCAGCAGCTTTCCGCGGGCCAGTCCATACTTC
CASSFPRASPYF
>TRBV7-6|TRBD1|TRBJ2-3|-
TGTGCCAGCAGCACCGGGACAGGGGAGGGAACAGATACGCAGTATTTT
CASSTGTGEGTDTQYF
>TRBV14|-|TRBJ2-2|-
TGTGCCAGCAGCCAGGCTCCTGACACCGGGGAGCTGTTTTTT
CASSQAPDTGELFF
>TRBV20-1|-|TRBJ2-7|few
TGCAGTGCTGGCAGGGGGAGGGAGCAGTACTTC
CSAGRGREQYF
>TRBV2|-|TRBJ1-1|-
TGTGCCAGCAGGAGGGTCACGGCCAACACTGAAGCTTTCTTT
CASRRVTANTEAFF
>TRBV30|TRBD2|TRBJ2-4|few
TGTGCCTGGAGTGTAAGGCTAGCGGAGGTTCTAGCCAAAAACATTCAGTACTTC
CAWSVRLAEVLAKNIQYF
>TRBV15|-|TRBJ1-2|few
TGTGCCACCAGCGCTACTGCAGGGAACTATGGCTACACCTTC
CATSATAGNYGYTF
>TRBV6-1|-|TRBJ1-5|-
TGTGCCAGCAATGGAGGAGTCAATCAGCCCCAGCATTTT
CASNGGVNQPQHF
>TRBV7-6|-|TRBJ1-1|-
TGTGCCAGCAGCCTCTCCCGGGGGAACACTGAAGCTTTCTTT
CASSLSRGNTEAFF
>TRBV5-1|-|TRBJ2-1|-
TGCGCCAGCAGCTTGGAACAGGACAATGAGCAGTTCTTC
CASSLEQDNEQFF
>TRBV6-4|-|TRBJ1-1|-
TGTGCCAGCAGCCATAGGACGGGAAACACTGAAGCTTTCTTT
CASSHRTGNTEAFF
>TRBV4-2|-|TRBJ2-1|-
TGTGCCAGCAGCCAAGTCACAGGAGAGTTTTTTAGTGAGCAGTTCTTC
CASSQVTGEFFSEQFF
>TRBV5-1|-|TRBJ2-3|few
TGCGCCAGCAGCTTGAGAACGGAGAACACAGATACGCAGTATTTT
CASSLRTENTDTQYF
>TRBV15|-|TRBJ2-1|-
TGTGCCACCAGCAGAGGGACAGTGGGCAATGAGCAGTTCTTC
CATSRGTVGNEQFF
>TRBV4-1|-|TRBJ2-7|-
TGCGCCAGCAGCCCCTTTGCACGGCCCGGACAGTCCCTCCGGGGCTCGTTGGACGAGCAGTACTTC
CASSPFARPGQSLRGSLDEQYF
>TRBV2|-|TRBJ1-3|-
TGTGCCAGCAGTGTCTCAGTGGCCGGAAACACCATATATTTT
CASSVSVAGNTIYF
>TRBV19|TRBD1|TRBJ2-3|many
TGTGCCAGTAGACAGGGGGCCACAGATACGCAGTATTTT
CASRQGATDTQYF
>TRBV2|-|TRBJ1-1|few
TGTGCCAGCATTAGGAACACTGAAGCTTTCTTT
CASIRNTEAFF